These 30 T cell receptor beta chains were all obtained from the same sample, sequenced in a study of shared clonotypes between healthy human individuals. Method: immunoSEQ multiplex PCR; TCRdb's copy keeps in-frame clones and lacks some. The data hold some 2 million clones, with 95% observed a single time. Sequenced material: naive CD4+ T cells sorted from blood. Subset meaning: CD45RA+ positively selected. The receptors here all came from a man aged 18-30 years in good health.

The chain combines TRBV6-5 with TRBJ1-1; D unresolved. The CDR3 has 12 residues. Germline CDR1 reads MNHEY; CDR2 reads SVGAGI. V was shortened by 0 bases and J by 10 bases, with 9 bases between the two germline ends. CDR3 nucleotides: TGTGCCAGCAGTTACTCAAGGAGTCCAGCTTTCTTT. It translates to CASSYSRSPAFF.

The J gene is TRBJ2-5, the V gene TRBV18; 9 bases match TRBD2. Losses at the gene ends were 3 bases for V and 3 bases for J; bases not matched to a gene: 2. Germline V gives CDR1 KGHSH, CDR2 LQKENI. This CDR3 has 14 amino acids. The CDR3 nucleotides read TGTGCCAGCTCACCGCTAGCGGGGAAAGAGACCCAGTACTTC. Its protein product is CASSPLAGKETQYF.

With regard to this clone: Other DNA sequences in the sample encode the same CDR3. The CDR3 DNA is TGTGCCAGCAGCTTAGCGGGGGGGTCCTACGAGCAGTACTTC. It specifies CASSLAGGSYEQYF. The chain combines TRBV5-4 with TRBJ2-7; 10 positions agree with TRBD2. V was pared by 2 bases and J by 1 base, with 0 bases of the junction left unmatched. The germline gives CDR1 SGHNT, CDR2 YYREEE (reference sequence). The CDR3 runs 14 residues.

This chain joins TRBV7-6 and TRBJ2-5; 11 bases agree with TRBD2. V was clipped by 4 bases and J by 2 bases; unmatched bases: 3. Germline loops: CDR1 SGHVS, CDR2 FNYEAQ. CDR3 length equals 15 residues. The CDR3 spells CASSSTSGIQETQYF. CDR3 DNA sequence: TGTGCCAGCAGCTCGACTAGCGGGATTCAAGAGACCCAGTACTTC.

This sequence joins TRBV28 and TRBJ2-3; D might be TRBD2 (5 bases). Germline CDR1 and CDR2: MDHEN and SYDVKM. The V and J ends lost 6 bases and 2 bases respectively, with 15 bases between them. The CDR3 runs to 15 residues. CDR3 sequence (DNA): TGTGCCAGCAGCCCTGACGCGGGCCTCACAGATACGCAGTATTTT. The encoded protein is CASSPDAGLTDTQYF.

CDR3 sequence (DNA): TGTGCCAGCAGCTTCCCAACGACTAGCGGGGGGAAGACCCAGTACTTC. Residues: CASSFPTTSGGKTQYF. This chain uses TRBV7-2 with TRBJ2-5; the match to TRBD2 covers 13 bases. The CDR3 extends over 16 amino acids. V was pared by 3 bases and J by 6 bases, with 7 bases of the junction left unmatched. From germline, CDR1 is SGHTA and CDR2 FQGNSA.

Comments on this clone: This sample includes further DNA sequences coding for the same CDR3. J is TRBJ2-7 and V is TRBV5-1; 11 nucleotides align to TRBD2. In germline, CDR1 is SGHRS, CDR2 YFSETQ. Trimming at V came to 4 bases and at J to 2 bases, leaving 5 bases not matched to a gene. The CDR3 covers 15 residues. Written as DNA, the CDR3 is TGCGCCAGCAGCCCAGGGACTAGCGGCCCCTACGAGCAGTACTTC. Amino acid sequence: CASSPGTSGPYEQYF.

The J gene is TRBJ2-5, the V gene TRBV5-1, with D perhaps TRBD1 (6 bases). The CDR3 is 15 amino acids. Trimming took 4 bases from V and 1 from J, leaving 14 bases between them. Germline CDR1 SGHRS, CDR2 YFSETQ. The CDR3 nucleotides are TGCGCCAGCAGCCGCGCGTGGGGGCTCCAAGAGACCCAGTACTTC. It is translated as CASSRAWGLQETQYF.

This clone was detected once. The CDR3 bases are TGTGCCAGCAGCCTTGAAGCCCTTAGGGATGAGCAGTTCTTC. Residues: CASSLEALRDEQFF. J is TRBJ2-1 and V is TRBV2, with D unresolved. From germline, CDR1 is SNHLY and CDR2 FYNNEI. Deletions cut 6 bases from V and 8 bases from J, with 17 bases between. The CDR3 loop spans 14 amino acids.

V and J are TRBV30 and TRBJ1-4; possible D gene TRBD1, 5 bases. V was cut by 1 base and J by 10 bases, with 16 bases left in between. The germline gives CDR1 GTSNPN, CDR2 SVGIG (reference sequence). The CDR3 length is 14 residues. The CDR3 loop is CAWSEGTLRGKLFF. DNA of the CDR3: TGTGCCTGGAGTGAAGGTACCTTAAGGGGAAAACTGTTTTTT.

The genes are TRBV5-6 and TRBJ1-1; TRBD1 matches at 7 bases. Trimming removed 6 bases from V and 1 base from J; junction bases left unmatched: 3. Germline CDR1 and CDR2: SGHDT and YYEEEE. The CDR3 has 13 amino acids. The CDR3, as DNA: TGTGCCAGCACCAGGACAGGGAACACTGAAGCTTTCTTT. Its translation is CASTRTGNTEAFF.

The genes are TRBV4-3 and TRBJ2-3; D is ambiguous. The germline CDR1 and CDR2 sequences are LGHNA and YSLEER. This CDR3 is 14 amino acids long. The V end lost 0 bases, the J end lost 6 bases, and 10 bases lay between the germline ends. CDR3 in DNA: TGCGCCAGCAGCCAAGAGGATCTAGGTGATACGCAGTATTTT. Protein: CASSQEDLGDTQYF.

V usage is TRBV19 and J usage is TRBJ2-2; TRBD2 agrees at 9 bases. This CDR3 comprises 15 residues. Germline V gives CDR1 LNHDA, CDR2 SQIVND (reference sequence). Trimming took 3 bases from V and 5 from J; bases not matched to a gene: 4. The CDR3 sequence is CASSIISGSTGELFF. Written as DNA, the CDR3 is TGTGCCAGTAGTATCATTAGCGGGAGTACCGGGGAGCTGTTTTTT.

In regard to this clone: A single base separates this from a much larger clone, so it may be a read error. Other DNA sequences within the sample encode an identical CDR3. The chain has TRBV6-1 and TRBJ1-1; TRBD1 might be the D (5 bases). CDR3 length equals 13 residues. V was trimmed by 4 bases and J by 1 base, leaving 7 bases between them. Germline lookup yields CDR1 MNHNS and CDR2 SASEGT. In nucleotides, the CDR3 is TGTGCCAGCAGTGGGCAGGGGAACACTGAAGCTTTCTTT. This sequence encodes CASSGQGNTEAFF.

The gene calls are TRBV9 and TRBJ2-2; perhaps D is TRBD1 or TRBD2 (5 bases each). The germline V gene encodes CDR1 SGDLS and CDR2 YYNGEE. This CDR3 comprises 14 residues. The V and J ends lost 3 bases and 2 bases respectively, with 8 bases between them. DNA of the CDR3: TGTGCCAGCAGCGCGGGACCTAACACCGGGGAGCTGTTTTTT. Protein sequence: CASSAGPNTGELFF. The whole variable domain, remainder taken from reference TRBV9 and TRBJ2-2, is DSGVTQTPKHLITATGQRVTLRCSPRSGDLSVYWYQQSLDQGLQFLIQYYNGEERAKGNILERFSAQQFPDLHSELNLSSLELGDSALYFCASSAGPNTGELFFGEGSRLTVL.

The genes are TRBV9 and TRBJ2-7, with D perhaps matching TRBD2 (6 bases). The CDR3 length is 15 residues. CDR1 and CDR2 (germline): SGDLS, YYNGEE. Between the trimmed V and J ends, which lost 0 bases and 0 bases, there was a span of 10 bases. The CDR3 region is CASSVGDGSSYEQYF. In nucleotides, the CDR3 is TGTGCCAGCAGCGTAGGGGACGGGAGCTCCTACGAGCAGTACTTC.

Concerning this clone: Other DNA variants within this sample encode the same CDR3. The J gene is TRBJ1-1, the V gene TRBV18; D might be TRBD1 (6 bases). Per germline, CDR1 KGHSH and CDR2 LQKENI. Trimming stripped 1 base from V and 3 bases from J, with 9 bases between. The CDR3 is 14 amino acids. CDR3 protein: CASSPRRGDTEAFF. CDR3 bases: TGTGCCAGCTCACCACGGAGGGGGGACACTGAAGCTTTCTTT.

This chain joins TRBV10-1 and TRBJ2-3; 7 nucleotides agree with TRBD2. CDR1 and CDR2 (germline): WNHNN, SYGVQD (reference sequence). The CDR3 runs 16 residues. The J segment lost 0 bases and the V segment lost 3 bases, leaving 6 bases of the junction unmatched. The CDR3 DNA reads TGCGCCAGCAGTGATGGGAGGGCTGTCAGCACAGATACGCAGTATTTT. Translated: CASSDGRAVSTDTQYF.

This sequence joins TRBV6-4 and TRBJ2-1; 8 bases are shared with TRBD1. CDR1 and CDR2 from the germline V gene are MRHNA and SNTAGT. The CDR3 covers 14 residues. The ends lost 6 bases at V and 6 bases at J; junction bases unmatched: 7. CDR3 sequence reads: CASSLDRVGNEQFF. CDR3 coding DNA: TGTGCCAGCAGCCTGGACAGGGTTGGCAATGAGCAGTTCTTC.

This sequence joins TRBV27 and TRBJ2-7; 10 bases match TRBD2. Germline lookup yields CDR1 MNHEY and CDR2 SMNVEV (reference sequence). Trimming cost V 7 bases and J 3 bases; bases outside gene matches: 6. The CDR3 totals 14 residues. DNA of the CDR3: TGTGCCAGCACGTCCAGGACTAGCGGCTACGAGCAGTACTTC. The encoded protein is CASTSRTSGYEQYF.

As DNA, the CDR3 is TGTGCCAGTAGTATCCCGAATCAAGGACGTGGCTACACCTTC. Translated, it gives CASSIPNQGRGYTF. The chain employs TRBV19 and TRBJ1-2; D is uncertain. This CDR3 region has 14 residues. Trimming cost V 3 bases and J 7 bases, with 15 bases left between them. The germline CDR1 and CDR2 sequences are LNHDA and SQIVND (reference sequence).

On this clone itself: Other DNA sequences in the same sample also yield this CDR3. This chain links TRBV9 with TRBJ2-5, with 7 bases identical to TRBD2. The germline V gene has CDR1 SGDLS and CDR2 YYNGEE. This CDR3 region has 13 residues. V dropped 0 bases and J dropped 5; count of bases not matched to a gene: 1. For the CDR3, the DNA is TGTGCCAGCAGCGTAGTCGGGGGGGAGACCCAGTACTTC. Protein: CASSVVGGETQYF. Based on the CDR3 plus reference TRBV9 and TRBJ2-5, the full variable domain is DSGVTQTPKHLITATGQRVTLRCSPRSGDLSVYWYQQSLDQGLQFLIQYYNGEERAKGNILERFSAQQFPDLHSELNLSSLELGDSALYFCASSVVGGETQYFGPGTRLLVL.

V gene TRBV7-3 combines with J gene TRBJ1-1; no definite D call. Trimming cost V 1 base and J 2 bases, with 11 bases left between them. The germline V gene has CDR1 SGHTA and CDR2 FQGTGA. This CDR3 spans 15 amino acids. The CDR3 DNA sequence: TGTGCCAGCAGCTTAAGCCCAGGACGAAACACTGAAGCTTTCTTT. Its translation: CASSLSPGRNTEAFF.

The CDR3 region is CASSYSTSGGDEQYF. CDR3 nucleotides: TGTGCCAGCAGCTACTCGACTAGCGGGGGGGACGAGCAGTACTTC. The V and J genes are TRBV5-6 and TRBJ2-7, with 14 bases aligning to TRBD2. This CDR3 is 15 amino acids long. The J segment lost 5 bases and the V segment lost 3 bases, leaving 4 bases of the junction unmatched. CDR1 and CDR2 from the germline V gene are SGHDT and YYEEEE.

About this clone itself: The same CDR3 arises from other DNA sequences in this sample as well. J is TRBJ2-7 and V is TRBV30, with D perhaps matching TRBD1 (6 bases). The ends were cut back, 4 bases at V and 1 base at J, with 11 bases in the middle. Germline CDR1 is GTSNPN and CDR2 is SVGIG (reference sequence). This CDR3 region has 13 residues. CDR3 loop: CAWTTGNSYEQYF. CDR3 nucleotide sequence: TGTGCCTGGACAACAGGGAATTCCTACGAGCAGTACTTC.

The chain joins TRBV7-9 to TRBJ1-1; 10 positions agree with TRBD1. J gave up 11 bases and V 6 bases, and 9 bases lay outside the gene matches. The CDR3 consists of 13 residues. Looked up from germline, CDR1 is SEHNR and CDR2 is FQNEAQ (reference sequence). The CDR3 coding sequence is TGTGCCAGCAGACACGACAGGGGGCAGGAGGCTTTCTTT. This translates into CASRHDRGQEAFF. Full variable domain (outside the CDR3, taken from reference TRBV7-9 and TRBJ1-1): DTGVSQNPRHKITKRGQNVTFRCDPISEHNRLYWYRQTLGQGPEFLTYFQNEAQLEKSRLLSDRFSAERPKGSFSTLEIQRTEQGDSAMYLCASRHDRGQEAFFGQGTRLTVV.

Worth noting for this clone: This sample also contains other DNA sequences that code for the same CDR3. The V call is TRBV5-5, the J call TRBJ1-1, with D perhaps matching TRBD1 (5 bases). V lost 0 bases and J 5 bases, leaving 11 bases between the germline ends. This CDR3 spans 14 amino acids. Germline V gives CDR1 SGHKS, CDR2 YYEKEE (reference sequence). The CDR3 nucleotides read TGTGCCAGCAGCTTGGAGCAGGGCGGGACTGAAGCTTTCTTT. Translation: CASSLEQGGTEAFF.

The CDR3 loop is CASSFSYRPDTQYF. CDR3 sequence (DNA): TGTGCCAGCAGCTTTAGTTATAGGCCAGATACGCAGTATTTT. The chain has TRBV5-4 and TRBJ2-3; D ambiguous. The CDR3 covers 14 residues. Germline CDR1 SGHNT, CDR2 YYREEE (reference sequence). V dropped 2 bases and J dropped 4 bases, with 11 bases sitting between them.

J is TRBJ1-1 and V is TRBV29-1; maybe TRBD1 (5 bases). Between the trimmed V and J ends, which lost 2 bases and 5 bases, there was a span of 12 bases. Germline V gene data show CDR1 as SQVTM and CDR2 as ANQGSEA. The CDR3 has 13 amino acids. CDR3 in DNA: TGCAGCGTTGAACGGCATGGGGGGACTGAAGCTTTCTTT. Translated: CSVERHGGTEAFF.

The rearrangement links TRBV10-3 to TRBJ2-3; 8 positions match TRBD2. CDR3 length: 14 amino acids. Looked up from germline, CDR1 is ENHRY and CDR2 is SYGVKD. The V and J ends lost 6 bases and 6 bases, in that order; junction bases with no gene match: 8. In DNA form, the CDR3 reads TGTGCCATCAGGCCCGACTTAGCGGGGGATACGCAGTATTTT. Translated, it gives CAIRPDLAGDTQYF.